The next 25 T cell receptor beta chains were all read from a single sample in a study of blood T cell repertoires in COVID-19. TCRdb keeps only in-frame clones here, not all; method: immunoSEQ multiplex PCR. The sample yields 170,000 or so clones, around 79% seen once. The sequenced sample was peripheral blood. These receptor sequences come from a woman aged 70-85 years with acute or convalescent COVID-19.

The chain couples TRBV7-9 to TRBJ2-5; 8 bases map to TRBD2. There are 14 residues in the CDR3. Germline trimming cut 5 bases from V and 0 bases from J; bases unmatched to any gene: 2. Germline V gives CDR1 SEHNR, CDR2 FQNEAQ (reference sequence). CDR3 sequence reads: CASSAGLDQETQYF. For the CDR3, the DNA is TGTGCCAGCAGCGCGGGACTAGACCAAGAGACCCAGTACTTC.

V usage is TRBV4-2 and J usage is TRBJ2-5; TRBD2 aligns across 11 bases. CDR3 length: 18 amino acids. V trimming: 4 bases; J trimming: 5 bases; junction bases outside the gene matches: 15. Germline CDR1 LGHNA, CDR2 YNFKEQ. The CDR3 loop is CASSPHGVAGGPEETQYF. The CDR3, as DNA: TGTGCCAGCAGCCCCCACGGGGTAGCGGGAGGGCCGGAGGAGACCCAGTACTTC.

The gene calls are TRBV6-5 and TRBJ1-2; weak D call: TRBD1 (5 bases). The CDR3 spans 13 residues. From germline, CDR1 is MNHEY and CDR2 SVGAGI. Trimming removed 6 bases at V and 9 bases at J, with 17 bases between. CDR3 residues: CASRGVGGSRYTF. The CDR3 region has the DNA TGTGCCAGCAGGGGGGTCGGGGGGAGCCGCTACACCTTC.

The sample holds a few counts of this clone. The chain combines TRBV7-8 with TRBJ1-4, with D possibly matching TRBD1 (6 bases). This CDR3 has 13 amino acids. From germline, CDR1 is SGHVS and CDR2 FQNEAQ. V was clipped by 3 bases and J by 7 bases, with 9 bases between them. Here the CDR3 DNA reads TGTGCCAGCAGCTTGGACAGAACTGAAAAACTGTTTTTT. Translating gives CASSLDRTEKLFF.

V is TRBV19 and J is TRBJ2-2, with D maybe TRBD1 (6 bases). Trimming shortened V by 9 bases and J by 5 bases, and 19 bases separated the two germline ends. Germline values: CDR1 LNHDA, CDR2 SQIVND (reference sequence). This CDR3 is built from 15 residues. CDR3: CASGNRELRTGELFF. CDR3 DNA sequence: TGTGCCAGCGGAAACAGGGAGTTGAGGACCGGGGAGCTGTTTTTT.

This chain joins TRBV18 and TRBJ2-2; 8 bases are a match to TRBD2. The CDR3 contains 17 residues. Per the germline V gene, CDR1 is KGHSH and CDR2 is LQKENI. The ends lost 4 bases at V and 5 bases at J; junction bases unmatched: 12. CDR3 loop: CASSRGISGSGTGELFF. CDR3 bases: TGTGCCAGCTCACGGGGTATCAGCGGGAGCGGTACCGGGGAGCTGTTTTTT.

To note about this clone: One junction end does not reproduce the germline sequence, and a read error may be involved. CDR3 DNA: TGTGCCAGCAGCCTAGCCGACACAGGGACTGAAGCTTTCTTT. Encoded protein: CASSLADTGTEAFF. The rearrangement joins TRBV7-9 to TRBJ1-1, with D possibly TRBD1 on 6 matching bases. Per the germline V gene, CDR1 is SEHNR and CDR2 is FQNEAQ (reference sequence). The CDR3 covers 14 residues.

The chain carries TRBV20-1 and TRBJ2-7, with D tentatively TRBD1 (6 bases). CDR1 and CDR2 (germline): DFQATT, SNEGSKA (reference sequence). This CDR3 region has 12 residues. V lost 3 bases to trimming and J lost 5 bases, with 11 bases between them. Written as DNA, the CDR3 is TGCAGTGCTAGTCTGGCAGGGGACGAGCAGTACTTC. It translates to CSASLAGDEQYF.

The chain is built from TRBV6-1 and TRBJ2-2; 7 bases are shared with TRBD1. V shed 2 bases, J shed 7 bases, and the junction held 7 bases outside the gene matches. This CDR3 comprises 15 residues. Germline V gene data show CDR1 as MNHNS and CDR2 as SASEGT. The CDR3 DNA is TGTGCCAGCAGTGAATTATGGGCAGGGGGCGGGGAGCTGTTTTTT. It translates to CASSELWAGGGELFF.

The chain carries TRBV5-5 and TRBJ1-3, with D perhaps matching TRBD1 (5 bases). The length of the CDR3 is 15 residues. V was shortened by 6 bases and J by 1 base, with 14 bases between the two germline ends. From germline, CDR1 is SGHKS and CDR2 YYEKEE (reference sequence). CDR3 sequence: CASTREGRSGNTIYF. The CDR3 region has the DNA TGTGCCAGCACGAGGGAGGGGAGGTCTGGAAACACCATATATTTT.

J is TRBJ2-7 and V is TRBV28; 9 nucleotides agree with TRBD1. Per germline, CDR1 MDHEN and CDR2 SYDVKM. The CDR3 covers 15 residues. V dropped 3 bases and J dropped 3; count of bases not matched to a gene: 6. The CDR3 sequence: CASSFSGTGLYEQYF. The CDR3 DNA reads TGTGCCAGCAGTTTCTCAGGGACAGGGCTCTACGAGCAGTACTTC. The whole variable domain, remainder taken from reference TRBV28 and TRBJ2-7, is DVKVTQSSRYLVKRTGEKVFLECVQDMDHENMFWYRQDPGLGLRLIYFSYDVKMKEKGDIPEGYSVSREKKERFSLILESASTNQTSMYLCASSFSGTGLYEQYFGPGTRLTVT.

The chain joins TRBV6-5 to TRBJ2-5; no reliable D call. Trimming left V 3 bases short and J 2 bases short, with 13 bases between. This CDR3 spans 15 amino acids. Germline loops: CDR1 MNHEY, CDR2 SVGAGI. Here the CDR3 DNA reads TGTGCCAGCAGTTATGCCACATACCCTCAAGAGACCCAGTACTTC. This encodes CASSYATYPQETQYF.

This rearrangement joins TRBV19 to TRBJ1-4; weak D call: TRBD1 (5 bases). In germline, CDR1 is LNHDA, CDR2 SQIVND (reference sequence). The CDR3 totals 15 residues. V was clipped by 5 bases and J by 3 bases, with 13 bases between them. The CDR3 reads CASSPGTRANEKLFF. The CDR3 DNA reads as TGTGCCAGTAGTCCGGGGACTCGGGCTAATGAAAAACTGTTTTTT.

CDR3 nucleotides: TGTGCCAGCAGTTTATCGATATCAGGGACAGGGCAGTCTATGCATACGCAGTATTTT. Translation gives CASSLSISGTGQSMHTQYF. The V call is TRBV27, the J call TRBJ2-3; the match to TRBD1 covers 9 bases. The CDR3 runs 19 residues. Germline assignment: CDR1 MNHEY and CDR2 SMNVEV (reference sequence). V was pared by 0 bases and J by 7 bases, with 17 bases of the junction left unmatched.

The chain employs TRBV6-5 and TRBJ1-6; 7 bases fit TRBD1. The CDR3 is 14 residues long. The germline V gene has CDR1 MNHEY and CDR2 SVGAGI. V was pared by 5 bases and J by 5 bases, with 3 bases of the junction left unmatched. CDR3 sequence: CASSQGVNNSPLHF. As DNA, the CDR3 is TGTGCCAGCAGTCAGGGGGTGAATAATTCACCCCTCCACTTT.

This rearrangement joins TRBV7-3 to TRBJ2-1; 8 bases agree with TRBD2. The germline CDR1 and CDR2 sequences are SGHTA and FQGTGA. The V segment lost 0 bases and the J segment 4 bases; nucleotides outside the gene matches: 14. There are 19 residues in the CDR3. As DNA, the CDR3 is TGTGCCAGCAGCTTAACCCCTGGACTAGCCATCGGGGGGTACAATGAGCAGTTCTTC. It codes for CASSLTPGLAIGGYNEQFF.

The chain joins TRBV4-1 to TRBJ2-6; 7 bases are shared with TRBD2. CDR3 size: 20 residues. Germline V CDR1 and CDR2: MGHRA, YSYEKL. After removal of 4 bases from V and 2 bases from J, the junction contained 17 bases not matched to a gene. The CDR3 DNA sequence: TGCGCCAGCAGCCCGACCGGGGGGATGGCGGGAGAAGCTGGGGCCAACGTCCTGACTTTC. It codes for CASSPTGGMAGEAGANVLTF.

This clone has a handful of counts. The CDR3, as DNA: TGTGCCATCAGTGAATCAAGACAGGGGGCGACTAATGAAAAACTGTTTTTT. Translated, it gives CAISESRQGATNEKLFF. This sequence joins TRBV10-3 and TRBJ1-4; TRBD1 aligns across 10 bases. With V trimmed by 3 bases and J by 2 bases, 6 bases remained unmatched. Per the germline V gene, CDR1 is ENHRY and CDR2 is SYGVKD. CDR3 length equals 17 residues.

J is TRBJ1-1 and V is TRBV5-1; D is unresolved. The CDR3 spans 14 residues. The V end lost 1 base, the J end lost 0 bases, and 7 bases lay between the germline ends. Germline V gene data show CDR1 as SGHRS and CDR2 as YFSETQ. Here the CDR3 DNA reads TGCGCCAGCAGCTTGTTAACGGTGAACACTGAAGCTTTCTTT. Protein sequence: CASSLLTVNTEAFF.

This clone has a single count. The chain joins TRBV11-2 to TRBJ2-2; D is undetermined. V was cut by 3 bases and J by 6 bases, with 8 bases left in between. Germline V lookup: CDR1 SGHAT, CDR2 FQNNGV. The CDR3 sequence is 13 residues long. CDR3 sequence reads: CASSFTDSGELFF. Here the CDR3 DNA reads TGTGCCAGCAGCTTTACTGACTCCGGGGAGCTGTTTTTT.

The rearrangement uses TRBV5-1 and TRBJ2-7, with 9 bases that match TRBD2. In germline, CDR1 is SGHRS, CDR2 YFSETQ. J gave up 7 bases and V 0 bases, and 8 bases lay outside the gene matches. CDR3 size: 15 residues. CDR3 protein: CASSLVLAGEGEQYF. The CDR3 DNA reads as TGCGCCAGCAGCTTGGTTTTAGCGGGAGAGGGTGAGCAGTACTTC.

This clone was seen once. The chain uses TRBV7-9 and TRBJ2-7; TRBD1 matches at 8 bases. The germline V gene has CDR1 SEHNR and CDR2 FQNEAQ (reference sequence). The V segment lost 3 bases and the J segment 6 bases; nucleotides outside the gene matches: 7. CDR3 length: 14 amino acids. Here the CDR3 DNA reads TGTGCCAGCAGCTTGATGGACAGGGCTACCGAGCAGTACTTC. This gives the protein CASSLMDRATEQYF.

The chain joins TRBV29-1 to TRBJ2-1; 9 bases align to TRBD2. Trimming at V came to 4 bases and at J to 9 bases, leaving 7 bases not matched to a gene. This CDR3 comprises 13 residues. The germline V gene encodes CDR1 SQVTM and CDR2 ANQGSEA. The CDR3 sequence: CSVVAGGAGEQFF. The CDR3 DNA reads as TGCAGCGTTGTGGCGGGAGGGGCAGGTGAGCAGTTCTTC.

The rearrangement links TRBV9 to TRBJ2-2, with TRBD2 matching over 13 bases. This CDR3 has 17 residues. From germline, CDR1 is SGDLS and CDR2 YYNGEE. Trimming removed 3 bases from V and 4 bases from J; junction bases left unmatched: 6. The CDR3: CASSERTSGSFTGELFF. In DNA, the CDR3 is TGTGCCAGCAGCGAACGGACTAGCGGGAGTTTCACCGGGGAGCTGTTTTTT.

This clone occurred many times. The chain is built from TRBV29-1 and TRBJ2-1; 10 positions match TRBD2. The J segment lost 3 bases and the V segment lost 1 base, leaving 3 bases of the junction unmatched. Per germline, CDR1 SQVTM and CDR2 ANQGSEA. This CDR3 has 15 amino acids. The CDR3 nucleotides are TGCAGCGTTGAAGGTAGCGGGAGGAACTACAATGAGCAGTTCTTC. This gives the protein CSVEGSGRNYNEQFF.